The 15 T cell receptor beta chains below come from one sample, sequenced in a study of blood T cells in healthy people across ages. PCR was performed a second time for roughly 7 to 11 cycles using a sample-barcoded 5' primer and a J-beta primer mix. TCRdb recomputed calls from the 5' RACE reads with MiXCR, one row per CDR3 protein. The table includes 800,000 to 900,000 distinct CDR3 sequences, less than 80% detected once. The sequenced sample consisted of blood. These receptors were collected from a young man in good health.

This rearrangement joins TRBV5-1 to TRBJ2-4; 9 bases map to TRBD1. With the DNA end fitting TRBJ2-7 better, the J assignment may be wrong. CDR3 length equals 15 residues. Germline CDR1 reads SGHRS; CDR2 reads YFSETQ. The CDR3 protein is CASSLQGQGFDEQYF. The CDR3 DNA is TGCGCCAGCAGCTTACAGGGACAGGGATTCGACGAGCAGTACTTC.

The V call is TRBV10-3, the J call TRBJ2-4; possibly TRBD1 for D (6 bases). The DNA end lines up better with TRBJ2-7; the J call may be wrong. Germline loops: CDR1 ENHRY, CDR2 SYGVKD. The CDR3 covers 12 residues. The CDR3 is CAIKGTNYEQYF. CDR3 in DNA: TGTGCCATCAAGGGGACAAACTACGAGCAGTACTTC.

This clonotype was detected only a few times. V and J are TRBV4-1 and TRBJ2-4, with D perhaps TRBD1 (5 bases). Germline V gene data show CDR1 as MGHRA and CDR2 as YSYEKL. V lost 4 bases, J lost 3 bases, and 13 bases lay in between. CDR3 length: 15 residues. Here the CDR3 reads CASSLGDLGKNIQYF. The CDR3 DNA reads TGCGCCAGCAGCCTAGGGGATTTGGGCAAAAACATTCAGTACTTC.

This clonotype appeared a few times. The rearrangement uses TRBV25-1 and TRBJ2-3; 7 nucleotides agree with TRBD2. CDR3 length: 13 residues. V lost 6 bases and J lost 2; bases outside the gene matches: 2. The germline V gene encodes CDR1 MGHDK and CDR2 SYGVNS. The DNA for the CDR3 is TGTGCCAGCAGGGGGGGGACCACAGATACGCAGTATTTT. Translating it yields CASRGGTTDTQYF.

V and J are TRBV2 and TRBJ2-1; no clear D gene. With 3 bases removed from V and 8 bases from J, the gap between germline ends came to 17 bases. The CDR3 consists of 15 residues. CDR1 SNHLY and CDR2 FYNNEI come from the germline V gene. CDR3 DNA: TGTGCCAGCAGTGACGGGCACGGAATCGACGATGAGCAGTTCTTC. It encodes CASSDGHGIDDEQFF.

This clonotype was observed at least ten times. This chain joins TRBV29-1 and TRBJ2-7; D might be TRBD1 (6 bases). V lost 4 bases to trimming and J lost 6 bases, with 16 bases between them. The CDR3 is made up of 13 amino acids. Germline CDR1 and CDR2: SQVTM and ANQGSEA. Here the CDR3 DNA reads TGCAGCGTTGGACGGGACACCGCCGCCGAGCAGTACTTC. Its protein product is CSVGRDTAAEQYF.

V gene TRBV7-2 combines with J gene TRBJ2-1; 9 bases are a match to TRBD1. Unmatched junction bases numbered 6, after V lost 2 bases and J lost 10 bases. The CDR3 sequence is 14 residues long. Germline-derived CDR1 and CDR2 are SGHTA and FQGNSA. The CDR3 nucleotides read TGTGCCAGCAGCTTACTTCGGGACAGGGACGAGCAGTTCTTC. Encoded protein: CASSLLRDRDEQFF.

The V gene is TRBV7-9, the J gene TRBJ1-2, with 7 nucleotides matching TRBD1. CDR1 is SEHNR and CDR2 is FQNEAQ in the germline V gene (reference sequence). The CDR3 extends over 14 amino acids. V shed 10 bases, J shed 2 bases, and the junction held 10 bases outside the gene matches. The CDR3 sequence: CANISEGQNYGYTF. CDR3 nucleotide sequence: TGTGCCAACATCTCAGAGGGACAGAACTATGGCTACACCTTC.

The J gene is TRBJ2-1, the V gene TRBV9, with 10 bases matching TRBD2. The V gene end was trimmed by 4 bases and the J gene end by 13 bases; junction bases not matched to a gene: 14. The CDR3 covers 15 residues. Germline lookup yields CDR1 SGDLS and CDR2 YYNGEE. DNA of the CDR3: TGTGCCAGCAGCTTTAGCGGGGGGCCAAGTCAGTTCCAGTTCTTC. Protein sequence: CASSFSGGPSQFQFF.

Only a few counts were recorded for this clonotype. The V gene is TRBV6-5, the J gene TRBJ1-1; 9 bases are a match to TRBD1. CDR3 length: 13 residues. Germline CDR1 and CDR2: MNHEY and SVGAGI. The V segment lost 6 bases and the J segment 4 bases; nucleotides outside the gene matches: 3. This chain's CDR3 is CASRPQGATEAFF. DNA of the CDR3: TGTGCCAGCAGGCCACAGGGGGCCACTGAAGCTTTCTTT.

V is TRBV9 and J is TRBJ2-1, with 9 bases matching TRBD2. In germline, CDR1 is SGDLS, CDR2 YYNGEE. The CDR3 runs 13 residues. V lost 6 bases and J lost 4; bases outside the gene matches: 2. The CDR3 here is CASTSGVYNEQFF. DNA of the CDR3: TGTGCCAGCACTAGCGGGGTTTACAATGAGCAGTTCTTC.

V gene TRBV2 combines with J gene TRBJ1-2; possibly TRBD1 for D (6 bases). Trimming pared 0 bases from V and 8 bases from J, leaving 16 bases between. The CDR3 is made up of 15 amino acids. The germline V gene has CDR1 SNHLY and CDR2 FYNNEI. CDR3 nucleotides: TGTGCCAGCAGTGAAGCGCATACAGGGATAAGCGGCTACACCTTC. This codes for CASSEAHTGISGYTF.

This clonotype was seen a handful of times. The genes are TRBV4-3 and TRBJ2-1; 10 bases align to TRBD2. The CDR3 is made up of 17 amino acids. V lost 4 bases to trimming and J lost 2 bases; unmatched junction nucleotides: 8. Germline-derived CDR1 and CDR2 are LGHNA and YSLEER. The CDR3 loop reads CASSPSGLAGAYNEQFF. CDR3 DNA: TGCGCCAGCAGCCCTTCCGGTCTAGCGGGGGCCTACAATGAGCAGTTCTTC.

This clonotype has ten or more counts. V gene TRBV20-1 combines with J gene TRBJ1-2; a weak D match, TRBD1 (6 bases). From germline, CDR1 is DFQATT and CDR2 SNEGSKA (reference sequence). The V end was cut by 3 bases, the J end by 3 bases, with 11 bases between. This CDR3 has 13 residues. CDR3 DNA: TGCAGTGCTAGCTCCAGGGGAGACTATGGCTACACCTTC. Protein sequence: CSASSRGDYGYTF.

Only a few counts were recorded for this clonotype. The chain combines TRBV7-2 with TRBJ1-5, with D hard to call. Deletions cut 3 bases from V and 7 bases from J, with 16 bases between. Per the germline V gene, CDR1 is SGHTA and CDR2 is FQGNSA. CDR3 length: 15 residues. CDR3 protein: CASSFGEGSGQPQHF. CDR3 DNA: TGTGCCAGCAGCTTCGGCGAGGGATCCGGGCAGCCCCAGCATTTT.